A single sample gave rise to the 22 T cell receptor beta chains below, sequenced in a study of cytomegalovirus exposure and HLA in healthy donors. A multiplex PCR was run with 60 Vbeta primers and 13 Jbeta primers. Repertoires were generated with immunoSEQ multiplex PCR, while TCRdb's copy carries only in-frame clones and drops some. The profile shows roughly 100,000 clones, more than 75% of them singletons. The sample taken for sequencing was PBMCs. All receptors come from a woman aged 45-60 years in good health and CMV-seropositive.

This clone was seen just once. In DNA form, the CDR3 reads TGTGCCAGCAGCTTAATGGCAGGGCGGGACTACGAGCAGTACTTC. Protein: CASSLMAGRDYEQYF. V and J are TRBV7-3 and TRBJ2-7; perhaps TRBD2 as D (6 bases). There are 15 residues in the CDR3. CDR1 is SGHTA and CDR2 is FQGTGA in the germline V gene. With 1 base removed from V and 3 bases from J, the gap between germline ends came to 13 bases.

The rearrangement links TRBV7-9 to TRBJ2-7, with a possible D match to TRBD2 (7 bases). Looked up from germline, CDR1 is SEHNR and CDR2 is FQNEAQ (reference sequence). The CDR3 loop spans 15 amino acids. V was clipped by 4 bases and J by 0 bases, with 13 bases between them. CDR3 in DNA: TGTGCCAGCAGCTCCCAGGGGAGGGCCTCCTACGAGCAGTACTTC. This codes for CASSSQGRASYEQYF.

The V call is TRBV7-8, the J call TRBJ2-5, with TRBD2 as a possible D gene (6 bases). The V and J ends lost 3 bases and 5 bases respectively, with 13 bases between them. This CDR3 comprises 14 residues. Germline CDR1 is SGHVS and CDR2 is FQNEAQ. This CDR3 reads CASSFQGRTETQYF. The CDR3 coding sequence is TGTGCCAGCAGCTTTCAAGGGAGGACGGAGACCCAGTACTTC.

The rearrangement links TRBV5-1 to TRBJ1-6; 11 positions match TRBD1. In germline, CDR1 is SGHRS, CDR2 YFSETQ. V was pared by 4 bases and J by 7 bases, with 4 bases of the junction left unmatched. This CDR3 is built from 15 residues. The CDR3 sequence: CASSNGQGANSPLHF. The CDR3 DNA sequence: TGCGCCAGCAGCAACGGACAGGGGGCCAATTCACCCCTCCACTTT.

J is TRBJ1-1 and V is TRBV5-1; tentatively, D is TRBD1 (5 bases). Germline-derived CDR1 and CDR2 are SGHRS and YFSETQ. V lost 6 bases, J lost 3 bases, and 15 bases lay in between. The CDR3 contains 14 residues. The CDR3 region is CASTREGGDTEAFF. The CDR3 DNA is TGCGCCAGCACACGAGAAGGAGGGGACACTGAAGCTTTCTTT.

The chain links TRBV6-6 to TRBJ2-3, with TRBD2 matching 13 bases. V lost 6 bases and J lost 13; bases outside the gene matches: 7. Germline V gene lookup returns CDR1 MNHNY and CDR2 SVGAGI (reference sequence). This CDR3 is 13 amino acids long. The CDR3 spells CASSRTSGGEKYF. CDR3 bases: TGTGCCAGCAGCCGGACTAGCGGGGGCGAGAAGTATTTT.

The chain's CDR3 is CSAKGVRPQYF. The CDR3 bases are TGCAGTGCTAAAGGGGTTCGCCCGCAGTATTTT. The chain has TRBV20-1 and TRBJ2-3; possibly TRBD1 for D (5 bases). Trimming removed 4 bases from V and 10 bases from J, with 12 bases in between. The CDR3 is made up of 11 amino acids. The germline CDR1 and CDR2 sequences are DFQATT and SNEGSKA (reference sequence).

This chain connects TRBV6-1 to TRBJ1-1; TRBD1 might be the D (5 bases). The CDR3 runs to 13 residues. Germline V gene data show CDR1 as MNHNS and CDR2 as SASEGT. V was cut by 7 bases and J by 11 bases, with 20 bases left in between. CDR3 DNA sequence: TGTGCCAGCATAATCCCCGGGGGTTGGAAGGCTTTCTTT. Protein sequence: CASIIPGGWKAFF.

This sequence joins TRBV28 and TRBJ2-6; weak D call: TRBD1 (6 bases). Germline CDR1 is MDHEN and CDR2 is SYDVKM. The V end lost 2 bases, the J end lost 2 bases, and 7 bases lay between the germline ends. The CDR3 covers 15 residues. The CDR3 region is CASSLAGAGANVLTF. In nucleotides, the CDR3 is TGTGCCAGCAGTTTAGCAGGGGCTGGGGCCAACGTCCTGACTTTC.

The chain carries TRBV19 and TRBJ1-1, with 8 positions matching TRBD1. V gave up 0 bases and J gave up 4 bases; unmatched junction bases: 4. This CDR3 spans 15 amino acids. CDR1 is LNHDA, CDR2 SQIVND, per germline (reference sequence). The CDR3 nucleotides are TGTGCCAGTAGTATAGACTGGACAGGGCCCACTGAAGCTTTCTTT. Encoded protein: CASSIDWTGPTEAFF.

This sequence joins TRBV7-6 and TRBJ2-5; TRBD2 aligns across 7 bases. The J call could be wrong; TRBJ2-7 is a better fit for the DNA end. There are 17 residues in the CDR3. Germline CDR1 reads SGHVS; CDR2 reads FNYEAQ. CDR3 sequence: CASSSASGRGGSYEQYF. Here the CDR3 DNA reads TGTGCCAGCAGCTCTGCCTCGGGGAGGGGTGGATCCTACGAGCAGTACTTC.

This rearrangement joins TRBV5-6 to TRBJ1-2, with 7 bases fitting TRBD1. V trimming: 9 bases; J trimming: 0 bases; junction bases outside the gene matches: 8. Germline values: CDR1 SGHDT, CDR2 YYEEEE. The CDR3 has 14 amino acids. CDR3 nucleotides: TGTGCCACCCAACGGACAGGTTCTAACTATGGCTACACCTTC. Encoded protein: CATQRTGSNYGYTF.

The rearrangement links TRBV7-9 to TRBJ1-1, with a possible D match to TRBD1 (5 bases). The V and J ends lost 2 bases and 3 bases respectively, with 16 bases between them. The CDR3 consists of 16 residues. Germline V gene lookup returns CDR1 SEHNR and CDR2 FQNEAQ (reference sequence). The CDR3 nucleotides are TGTGCCAGCAGCTTACCACAAGCTGGGACTCACACTGAAGCTTTCTTT. This translates into CASSLPQAGTHTEAFF.

The V call is TRBV7-8, the J call TRBJ2-3; weak D call: TRBD1 (6 bases). V lost 5 bases to trimming and J lost 2 bases, with 20 bases between them. Germline V gene data show CDR1 as SGHVS and CDR2 as FQNEAQ. CDR3 size: 17 residues. The CDR3 reads CASSLIQRDTLTDTQYF. CDR3 sequence (DNA): TGTGCCAGCAGCCTGATCCAACGGGACACCCTCACAGATACGCAGTATTTT.

This clone was counted a few times. The identical CDR3 is also encoded by other nucleotide sequences in the sample. The chain links TRBV6-5 to TRBJ2-7; perhaps TRBD1 as D (7 bases). Per the germline V gene, CDR1 is MNHEY and CDR2 is SVGAGI. The V gene lost 6 bases and the J gene lost 3 bases, with 15 bases spanning the gap. The CDR3 has 14 amino acids. The CDR3 here is CASSPGTAGYEQYF. In DNA form, the CDR3 reads TGTGCCAGCAGCCCCGGGACAGCGGGCTACGAGCAGTACTTC.

CDR3 sequence reads: CASSSGQGPQTQYF. The CDR3, as DNA: TGTGCCAGCAGCTCGGGACAGGGCCCCCAGACCCAGTACTTC. The chain is built from TRBV7-2 and TRBJ2-5, with 9 bases aligning to TRBD1. The CDR3 sequence is 14 residues long. The V and J ends lost 4 bases and 6 bases, in that order; junction bases with no gene match: 6. The germline V gene encodes CDR1 SGHTA and CDR2 FQGNSA.

About this clone: The germline gene is not matched at one end of the junction; a read error may be the cause. The CDR3, as DNA: TGTGCCTGGAGTGCGGGGGGGTTACACTTC. Translation: CAWSAGGLHF. The chain recombines TRBV30 with TRBJ2-5; 8 bases align to TRBD2. The CDR3 extends over 10 amino acids. CDR1 and CDR2 (germline): GTSNPN, SVGIG (reference sequence).

This clone was seen only a few times. This specimen includes other DNA sequences encoding the same CDR3. This sequence joins TRBV5-1 and TRBJ1-1, with 8 bases identical to TRBD1. The germline CDR1 and CDR2 sequences are SGHRS and YFSETQ. This CDR3 comprises 14 residues. V gave up 2 bases and J gave up 1 base; unmatched junction bases: 1. CDR3 sequence (DNA): TGCGCCAGCAGCTTAGACAGGGGGAACACTGAAGCTTTCTTT. This translates into CASSLDRGNTEAFF. Combining the CDR3 with reference TRBV5-1 and TRBJ1-1 gives the whole variable domain KAGVTQTPRYLIKTRGQQVTLSCSPISGHRSVSWYQQTPGQGLQFLFEYFSETQRNKGNFPGRFSGRQFSNSRSEMNVSTLELGDSALYLCASSLDRGNTEAFFGQGTRLTVV.

This chain joins TRBV11-3 and TRBJ2-5; TRBD2 agrees at 7 bases. Unmatched junction bases numbered 3, after V lost 6 bases and J lost 2 bases. CDR1 and CDR2 (germline): SGHNT, YENEEA. The CDR3 is 13 amino acids. The CDR3 loop is CASSPSGQETQYF. CDR3 DNA: TGTGCCAGCAGTCCTAGCGGACAAGAGACCCAGTACTTC.

V gene TRBV29-1 combines with J gene TRBJ2-1, with D maybe TRBD2 (5 bases). The CDR3 runs 14 residues. Between the trimmed V and J ends, which lost 4 bases and 2 bases, there was a span of 12 bases. Germline lookup yields CDR1 SQVTM and CDR2 ANQGSEA. The CDR3 DNA is TGCAGCGTTGCGCCTAGCCGTACCTACAATGAGCAGTTCTTC. This gives the protein CSVAPSRTYNEQFF.

A single count supports this clone. The chain joins TRBV2 to TRBJ2-7, with 9 positions matching TRBD1. V was clipped by 5 bases and J by 5 bases; unmatched bases: 10. This CDR3 has 15 amino acids. The germline V gene has CDR1 SNHLY and CDR2 FYNNEI. In DNA, the CDR3 is TGTGCCAGCAGTTCCTCCGGGACAGGGTGGGACGAGCAGTACTTC. Translation gives CASSSSGTGWDEQYF.

The sample holds one count of this clone. The chain uses TRBV5-1 and TRBJ1-2, with D hard to call. The CDR3 has 13 residues. V lost 0 bases and J 6 bases, leaving 9 bases between the germline ends. Germline V lookup: CDR1 SGHRS, CDR2 YFSETQ. DNA for the CDR3: TGCGCCAGCAGCTTGGCCTCGGGGAATGGCTACACCTTC. Residues: CASSLASGNGYTF.